Shown below are 18 T cell receptor beta chains from a single sample sequenced in a study of identical twins. MiXCR, applied by TCRdb to the 5' RACE reads, yields one record per CDR3 protein. The table records roughly 700,000 distinct CDR3 sequences, more than 6.5% of them present only once. These data also featured in a second study, about yellow fever vaccine responses in identical twins.

Sequences were obtained from PBMCs. Receptor source: a young woman in good health.

This clonotype was observed a handful of times. V is TRBV15 and J is TRBJ2-5; 10 bases are a match to TRBD2. Germline V gene data show CDR1 as LNHNV and CDR2 as YYDKDF (reference sequence). The CDR3 totals 14 residues. The V and J ends lost 0 bases and 13 bases, in that order; junction bases with no gene match: 8. Here the CDR3 DNA reads TGTGCCACCAGCAGAGATCTAATAGGACTAGCGGTGTACTTC. It specifies CATSRDLIGLAVYF.

In its sample, this clonotype was seen many times. This sequence joins TRBV12-3 or TRBV12-4 and TRBJ2-3; D is uncertain. There are 13 residues in the CDR3. V was shortened by 5 bases and J by 0 bases, with 6 bases between the two germline ends. The CDR3, as DNA: TGTGCCAGCAGTAGCTACAGCACAGATACGCAGTATTTT. Its protein product is CASSSYSTDTQYF.

The chain is built from TRBV15 and TRBJ2-7; weak D call: TRBD2 (6 bases). Per germline, CDR1 LNHNV and CDR2 YYDKDF (reference sequence). The CDR3 length is 16 residues. V was trimmed by 5 bases and J by 2 bases, leaving 19 bases between them. This chain's CDR3 is CATSDSRTKMTYEQYF. The CDR3 DNA follows: TGTGCCACCAGCGACTCCAGGACTAAAATGACCTACGAGCAGTACTTC.

The chain is built from TRBV18 and TRBJ2-3; tentative D call: TRBD1 (6 bases). Germline V gives CDR1 KGHSH, CDR2 LQKENI. The V end lost 2 bases, the J end lost 0 bases, and 21 bases lay between the germline ends. The CDR3 totals 19 residues. The chain's CDR3 is CASSPDPPFVGGSTDTQYF. CDR3 nucleotides: TGTGCCAGCTCACCAGACCCACCCTTCGTAGGGGGTAGCACAGATACGCAGTATTTT.

V usage is TRBV20-1 and J usage is TRBJ2-1; 11 bases line up with TRBD2. The CDR3 has 13 amino acids. Looked up from germline, CDR1 is DFQATT and CDR2 is SNEGSKA (reference sequence). Trimming removed 6 bases from V and 4 bases from J; junction bases left unmatched: 2. The CDR3 DNA sequence: TGCAGTGCCGGGACTAGCGGTTACAATGAGCAGTTCTTC. It specifies CSAGTSGYNEQFF.

This clonotype was counted between two and nine times. The chain recombines TRBV29-1 with TRBJ1-1, with 12 bases that match TRBD1. J lost 3 bases, V lost 5 bases, and 13 bases had no gene match. Germline CDR1 and CDR2: SQVTM and ANQGSEA. The CDR3 consists of 17 residues. The CDR3 sequence is CSVNPGTGGRGYTEAFF. The CDR3 DNA follows: TGCAGCGTTAACCCCGGGACAGGGGGCCGAGGTTACACTGAAGCTTTCTTT.

This clonotype showed up many times. This chain joins TRBV24-1 and TRBJ2-3; tentative D call: TRBD1 (6 bases). Germline assignment: CDR1 KGHDR and CDR2 SFDVKD. CDR3 length equals 15 residues. Trimming removed 4 bases at V and 4 bases at J, with 14 bases between. CDR3 sequence: CATSDWQGKADTQYF. Written as DNA, the CDR3 is TGTGCCACCAGTGACTGGCAGGGGAAGGCAGATACGCAGTATTTT.

This clonotype was observed at least ten times. The CDR3 region has the DNA TGTGCCAGCAGCTTATACGGACTAGCGGCTTACAATGAGCAGTTCTTC. Encoded protein: CASSLYGLAAYNEQFF. The rearrangement links TRBV7-8 to TRBJ2-1, with 10 bases lining up with TRBD2. V lost 2 bases and J lost 4; bases outside the gene matches: 5. Germline CDR1 is SGHVS and CDR2 is FQNEAQ. CDR3 length equals 16 residues.

This clonotype was recorded a few times. V usage is TRBV7-2 and J usage is TRBJ2-7; D might be TRBD1 (6 bases). This CDR3 contains 15 residues. CDR1 is SGHTA and CDR2 is FQGNSA in the germline V gene. V lost 5 bases and J 1 base, leaving 15 bases between the germline ends. The CDR3 DNA follows: TGTGCCAGCAGCCTGATCCTAGGACAGTCCTACGAGCAGTACTTC. Its translation: CASSLILGQSYEQYF.

This clonotype was picked up a small number of times. The chain is built from TRBV30 and TRBJ2-3, with TRBD1 identical over 7 bases. This CDR3 region has 14 residues. Trimming cost V 5 bases and J 0 bases; bases outside gene matches: 5. Germline assignment: CDR1 GTSNPN and CDR2 SVGIG (reference sequence). The CDR3 is CAWERGQSTDTQYF. CDR3 DNA sequence: TGTGCCTGGGAGAGGGGACAGAGCACAGATACGCAGTATTTT.

In its sample, this clonotype was seen a few times. The rearrangement uses TRBV7-2 and TRBJ2-7; TRBD2 agrees at 9 bases. The germline V gene encodes CDR1 SGHTA and CDR2 FQGNSA. The V segment lost 5 bases and the J segment 2 bases; nucleotides outside the gene matches: 7. This CDR3 spans 15 amino acids. The chain's CDR3 is CASSRRLAATYEQYF. CDR3 DNA: TGTGCCAGCAGCCGGAGACTAGCGGCTACCTACGAGCAGTACTTC.

This chain joins TRBV6-2 or TRBV6-3 and TRBJ1-1; TRBD1 is a possible D gene (5 bases). The germline V gene has CDR1 MNHEY and CDR2 SVGEGT. V was trimmed by 6 bases and J by 1 base, leaving 27 bases between them. The CDR3 covers 19 residues. This CDR3 reads CASSPGVGQGAFGNTEAFF. Written as DNA, the CDR3 is TGTGCCAGCAGCCCTGGAGTGGGGCAGGGAGCGTTCGGGAACACTGAAGCTTTCTTT.

This clonotype showed up just a few times. The chain carries TRBV6-2 or TRBV6-3 and TRBJ2-2; 13 bases align to TRBD2. Germline values: CDR1 MNHEY, CDR2 SVGEGT. J was trimmed by 4 bases and V by 6 bases; bases with no gene match: 5. CDR3 length: 16 residues. Here the CDR3 DNA reads TGTGCCAGCAGGCTCGGACTAGCGGGGGTCACCGGGGAGCTGTTTTTT. This gives the protein CASRLGLAGVTGELFF.

This clonotype turned up a few times. The chain combines TRBV7-8 with TRBJ2-3; 8 bases map to TRBD2. In germline, CDR1 is SGHVS, CDR2 FQNEAQ. Trimming removed 3 bases from V and 6 bases from J; junction bases left unmatched: 8. The CDR3 has 15 residues. The CDR3 DNA reads TGTGCCAGCAGCTTTCCCGGGGGGGTAGGGGATACGCAGTATTTT. Encoded protein: CASSFPGGVGDTQYF.

The rearrangement uses TRBV12-5 and TRBJ2-5; D possibly corresponds to TRBD1 (5 bases). The CDR3 has 14 residues. The germline V gene has CDR1 LGHNT and CDR2 FRNRAP. V lost 5 bases and J 2 bases, leaving 12 bases between the germline ends. CDR3 in amino acids: CASGPEGDQETQYF. The CDR3 coding sequence is TGTGCTAGTGGTCCCGAAGGGGATCAAGAGACCCAGTACTTC. Full variable domain (missing parts from reference TRBV12-5 and TRBJ2-5): DARVTQTPRHKVTEMGQEVTMRCQPILGHNTVFWYRQTMMQGLELLAYFRNRAPLDDSGMPKDRFSAEMPDATLATLKIQPSEPRDSAVYFCASGPEGDQETQYFGPGTRLLVL.

The chain uses TRBV7-6 and TRBJ2-3; 9 bases fit TRBD1. CDR3 length equals 16 residues. The trim removed 4 bases at V and 3 bases at J, leaving 8 bases unmatched. Germline CDR1 is SGHVS and CDR2 is FNYEAQ. The CDR3 reads CASSSRTGEVTDTQYF. CDR3 nucleotides: TGTGCCAGCAGCTCAAGGACAGGGGAAGTTACAGATACGCAGTATTTT. The full variable domain, its missing parts supplied by reference TRBV7-6 and TRBJ2-3, is GAGVSQSPRYKVTKRGQDVALRCDPISGHVSLYWYRQALGQGPEFLTYFNYEAQQDKSGLPNDRFSAERPEGSISTLTIQRTEQRDSAMYRCASSSRTGEVTDTQYFGPGTRLTVL.

The chain recombines TRBV10-3 with TRBJ2-5; D may be TRBD1 or TRBD2 (5 bases each). V shed 6 bases and J shed 1 base, with 12 bases lying between them. The CDR3 is made up of 14 amino acids. Germline V gene lookup returns CDR1 ENHRY and CDR2 SYGVKD. Here the CDR3 DNA reads TGTGCCATCAGCCGGGACCTTATCCAAGAGACCCAGTACTTC. Translation gives CAISRDLIQETQYF.

This clonotype showed up just a few times. This chain links TRBV20-1 with TRBJ2-7; D ambiguous. V dropped 6 bases and J dropped 2 bases, with 29 bases sitting between them. Germline V CDR1 and CDR2: DFQATT, SNEGSKA (reference sequence). The CDR3 has 18 residues. The CDR3 DNA is TGCAGTGCGGAAGGGCGGTTTGCTTCGTCGGCGAGTACCTACGAGCAGTACTTC. Its translation is CSAEGRFASSASTYEQYF.